This is a list of T cell receptor beta chains from one sample in a study of cytomegalovirus exposure and HLA in healthy donors. Repertoires were generated with immunoSEQ multiplex PCR, while TCRdb's copy carries only in-frame clones and drops some. The repertoire includes 100,000 to 150,000 clones, roughly 76% of them detected once, and 13% sits in the top ten. The sequencing input was PBMCs. The receptors were gathered from an older woman in good health and CMV-seropositive. CDR3s include the opening cysteine and the closing phenylalanine or tryptophan. The D gene is left open where the match is weak. Size is omitted from some rows. Given values are once, few, many or a class for expanded clones.

j_call: TRBJ1-3; clone_size: -; d_call: TRBD1; v_call: TRBV25-1; cdr3_nt: TGTGCCAGCACCCCGAAGACAGGGGGTAGCTCTGGAGACACCATATATTTT; cdr3_aa: CASTPKTGGSSGDTIYF
j_call: TRBJ1-3; clone_size: few; d_call: -; v_call: TRBV7-6; cdr3_nt: TGTGCCAGCAGCTTAGCGGGCGGGGAAGTTGGTGGAAACACCATATATTTT; cdr3_aa: CASSLAGGEVGGNTIYF
j_call: TRBJ2-7; clone_size: once; d_call: TRBD1; v_call: TRBV4-1; cdr3_nt: TGCGCCAGCAGCCAAGCCGGGACAGAAAACTACGAGCAGTACTTC; cdr3_aa: CASSQAGTENYEQYF
j_call: TRBJ2-1; clone_size: -; d_call: TRBD2; v_call: TRBV27; cdr3_nt: TGTGCCAGCCCCTTAGGGGCGGGAGGCACTTTTCGCTCCTACAATGAGCAGTTCTTC; cdr3_aa: CASPLGAGGTFRSYNEQFF
j_call: TRBJ2-5; clone_size: -; d_call: TRBD1; v_call: TRBV10-3; cdr3_nt: TGTGCCATCAGCCCGACAGGGCAAGAGACCCAGTACTTC; cdr3_aa: CAISPTGQETQYF
j_call: TRBJ2-6; clone_size: -; d_call: TRBD2; v_call: TRBV4-3; cdr3_nt: TGCGCCAGCAGCCAAGATCCAGCGGGGGGCTCTGGGGCCAACGTCCTGACTTTC; cdr3_aa: CASSQDPAGGSGANVLTF
j_call: TRBJ2-1; clone_size: -; d_call: TRBD2; v_call: TRBV30; cdr3_nt: TGTGCCTCGAAAACGGGGGGACCCTACAATGAGCAGTTCTTC; cdr3_aa: CASKTGGPYNEQFF
j_call: TRBJ1-2; clone_size: -; d_call: TRBD1; v_call: TRBV2; cdr3_nt: TGTGCCAGCAGTGGTTTTAGACAGGGGGCTAACTATGGCTACACCTTC; cdr3_aa: CASSGFRQGANYGYTF
j_call: TRBJ2-6; clone_size: few; d_call: TRBD1; v_call: TRBV16; cdr3_nt: TGTGCCAGCAGTCAAAGACAGGGGAGGGCCAACGTCCTGACTTTC; cdr3_aa: CASSQRQGRANVLTF
j_call: TRBJ1-2; clone_size: -; d_call: TRBD1; v_call: TRBV6-1; cdr3_nt: TGTGCCAGCAGTGGGGGGACAGCTAACTATGGCTACACCTTC; cdr3_aa: CASSGGTANYGYTF
j_call: TRBJ1-1; clone_size: -; d_call: -; v_call: TRBV7-6; cdr3_nt: TGTGCCAGCAGCATTTCGACGGACATGAACACTGAAGCTTTCTTT; cdr3_aa: CASSISTDMNTEAFF
j_call: TRBJ2-5; clone_size: -; d_call: TRBD1; v_call: TRBV11-2; cdr3_nt: TGTGCCAGCAGCGTAGCGACAGGGTTTGGAGAGACCCAGTACTTC; cdr3_aa: CASSVATGFGETQYF
j_call: TRBJ1-1; clone_size: few; d_call: -; v_call: TRBV19; cdr3_nt: TGTGCCAGTAGGACCTGGGCAACTGAAGCTTTCTTT; cdr3_aa: CASRTWATEAFF
j_call: TRBJ1-1; clone_size: -; d_call: TRBD1; v_call: TRBV2; cdr3_nt: TGTGCCAGCAAGGGACAGTTGAACACTGAAGCTTTCTTT; cdr3_aa: CASKGQLNTEAFF
j_call: TRBJ2-7; clone_size: -; d_call: TRBD1; v_call: TRBV5-1; cdr3_nt: TGCGCCAGCAGAAGGACAGGTGTAGGTGACGAGCAGTACTTC; cdr3_aa: CASRRTGVGDEQYF
j_call: TRBJ2-1; clone_size: once; d_call: -; v_call: TRBV29-1; cdr3_nt: TGCAGCGTTGAACGAGGTTATGAGCAGTTCTTC; cdr3_aa: CSVERGYEQFF
j_call: TRBJ2-1; clone_size: -; d_call: TRBD1; v_call: TRBV7-2; cdr3_nt: TGTGCCAGCAGTCCAGGGACAGGGGGCCATTACGAGCAGTTCTTC; cdr3_aa: CASSPGTGGHYEQFF
j_call: TRBJ1-1; clone_size: -; d_call: TRBD1; v_call: TRBV6-5; cdr3_nt: TGTGCCAGCAGGTCGGACAGGGGCCAAAACACTGAAGCTTTCTTT; cdr3_aa: CASRSDRGQNTEAFF
j_call: TRBJ1-2; clone_size: -; d_call: -; v_call: TRBV30; cdr3_nt: TGTGCATCCCCGCGGGGGGCTGACTATGGCTACACCTTC; cdr3_aa: CASPRGADYGYTF
j_call: TRBJ2-3; clone_size: -; d_call: -; v_call: TRBV4-3; cdr3_nt: TGCGCCAGCAGCCGGAGGGGTAGCCAAAGCACAGATACGCAGTATTTT; cdr3_aa: CASSRRGSQSTDTQYF
j_call: TRBJ1-5; clone_size: few; d_call: -; v_call: TRBV5-6; cdr3_nt: TGTGCCAGCAGCTTGGGCGGGACTTATAGCAATCAGCCCCAGCATTTT; cdr3_aa: CASSLGGTYSNQPQHF
j_call: TRBJ2-1; clone_size: -; d_call: -; v_call: TRBV15; cdr3_nt: TGTGCCACCAGCAGGACCGGGACTGGATACAATGAGCAGTTCTTC; cdr3_aa: CATSRTGTGYNEQFF
j_call: TRBJ1-1; clone_size: -; d_call: -; v_call: TRBV19; cdr3_nt: TGTGCCAGTAGTTGGGGGCGGGACACTGAAGCTTTCTTT; cdr3_aa: CASSWGRDTEAFF
j_call: TRBJ1-6; clone_size: -; d_call: TRBD1; v_call: TRBV4-2; cdr3_nt: TGTGCCAGCAGCCACGGGACAGACTATAATTCACCCCTCCACTTT; cdr3_aa: CASSHGTDYNSPLHF
j_call: TRBJ2-4; clone_size: -; d_call: TRBD1; v_call: TRBV28; cdr3_nt: TGTGCCAGCAGTTTCCAGGGGGCGAACATTCAGTACTTC; cdr3_aa: CASSFQGANIQYF
j_call: TRBJ2-6; clone_size: -; d_call: -; v_call: TRBV5-4; cdr3_nt: TGTGCCAGCAGCTTGTCAGGCTCTGGGGCCAACGTCCTGACTTTC; cdr3_aa: CASSLSGSGANVLTF
j_call: TRBJ2-7; clone_size: few; d_call: -; v_call: TRBV4-3; cdr3_nt: TGCGCCAGCAGCCTCCTCGGTGTTAGCGGTGCCTACGAGCAGTACTTC; cdr3_aa: CASSLLGVSGAYEQYF